A single sample is the source of the 27 T cell receptor beta chains below, sequenced in a study of blood T cell repertoires in COVID-19. Assay used: immunoSEQ multiplex PCR; TCRdb lists only in-frame clones, some missing. The top ten clones hold 3.5% to 4% of a sample with about 220,000 clones, 83% of them seen once. Sequenced input: PBMCs or T cells enriched from blood (not recorded which). Receptors originate from a woman between 35 and 50 years old who had been exposed to COVID-19.

This chain uses TRBV16 with TRBJ1-6; a weak D match, TRBD1 (5 bases). The length of the CDR3 is 16 residues. Germline V gives CDR1 KGHSY, CDR2 FQNENV. Trimming left V 4 bases short and J 6 bases short, with 16 bases between. The CDR3 spells CASSPTEPGFNSPLHF. CDR3 sequence (DNA): TGTGCCAGCAGCCCTACCGAGCCAGGGTTTAATTCACCCCTCCACTTT.

This sequence joins TRBV7-3 and TRBJ1-1; 10 nucleotides match TRBD1. This CDR3 region has 14 residues. The germline gives CDR1 SGHTA, CDR2 FQGTGA. V lost 5 bases to trimming and J lost 5 bases; unmatched junction nucleotides: 5. The CDR3 DNA reads TGTGCCAGCAGCAGGACAGGGGGGGAGACTGAAGCTTTCTTT. This gives the protein CASSRTGGETEAFF. Combining the CDR3 with reference TRBV7-3 and TRBJ1-1 gives the whole variable domain GAGVSQTPSNKVTEKGKYVELRCDPISGHTALYWYRQSLGQGPEFLIYFQGTGAADDSGLPNDRFFAVRPEGSVSTLKIQRTERGDSAVYLCASSRTGGETEAFFGQGTRLTVV.

CDR3 bases: TGTGCCAGCGTTGGAGACAGGGGGCCTACTAATGAAAAACTGTTTTTT. This gives the protein CASVGDRGPTNEKLFF. The V and J genes are TRBV28 and TRBJ1-4; the match to TRBD1 covers 10 bases. The CDR3 totals 16 residues. Germline CDR1 is MDHEN and CDR2 is SYDVKM. V shed 8 bases and J 2 bases; nucleotides not matched to a gene: 8.

This chain connects TRBV5-8 to TRBJ2-2; a possible D gene is TRBD1 (6 bases). V gave up 6 bases and J gave up 8 bases, with 29 bases separating them. This CDR3 spans 18 amino acids. CDR1 is SGHTS and CDR2 is YDEGEE in the germline V gene. CDR3 nucleotides: TGTGCCAGCACCCCGGCCCCCACAGGGCCCCCTTCTCCTGGGGAGCTGTTTTTT. Protein sequence: CASTPAPTGPPSPGELFF.

This clone came up a few times. The rearrangement links TRBV5-1 to TRBJ2-7; 11 nucleotides agree with TRBD1. CDR1 and CDR2 (germline): SGHRS, YFSETQ. The CDR3 runs to 15 residues. The ends lost 4 bases at V and 5 bases at J; junction bases unmatched: 8. CDR3 in amino acids: CASSGTGTGGDEQYF. The CDR3 nucleotides read TGCGCCAGCAGCGGCACCGGGACAGGGGGGGACGAGCAGTACTTC.

The V and J genes are TRBV7-6 and TRBJ2-1, with 9 positions matching TRBD2. Germline CDR1 and CDR2: SGHVS and FNYEAQ. The length of the CDR3 is 20 residues. V gave up 4 bases and J gave up 6 bases; unmatched junction bases: 22. The CDR3 is CASSSESGRLAVRRGNEQFF. In nucleotides, the CDR3 is TGTGCCAGCAGCTCCGAAAGCGGGCGACTAGCGGTTAGAAGGGGCAATGAGCAGTTCTTC.

This rearrangement joins TRBV2 to TRBJ1-3; D may be TRBD1 (6 bases). This CDR3 spans 11 amino acids. The V gene lost 6 bases and the J gene lost 10 bases, with 10 bases spanning the gap. The germline V gene encodes CDR1 SNHLY and CDR2 FYNNEI. In DNA form, the CDR3 reads TGTGCCAGCAGACAGGGCGGAACCATATATTTT. The encoded protein is CASRQGGTIYF.

This chain joins TRBV25-1 and TRBJ2-7; 8 nucleotides align to TRBD1. V lost 4 bases to trimming and J lost 0 bases; unmatched junction nucleotides: 5. This CDR3 region has 15 residues. CDR1 and CDR2 (germline): MGHDK, SYGVNS. The CDR3 DNA reads as TGTGCCAGCAGTGCCAGGGGGCGCGGCTCCTACGAGCAGTACTTC. It codes for CASSARGRGSYEQYF.

The table lists this clone with a count of one. This chain uses TRBV11-2 with TRBJ1-1; no definite D call. CDR1 SGHAT and CDR2 FQNNGV come from the germline V gene. Trimming removed 4 bases at V and 2 bases at J, with 11 bases between. CDR3 length: 14 residues. The CDR3, as DNA: TGTGCCAGCAGCTCCTACGGGAAAAACACTGAAGCTTTCTTT. Amino acids: CASSSYGKNTEAFF.

This chain joins TRBV9 and TRBJ1-2; D perhaps matches TRBD1 (5 bases). V was shortened by 3 bases and J by 2 bases, with 8 bases between the two germline ends. Germline CDR1 is SGDLS and CDR2 is YYNGEE. This CDR3 contains 13 residues. The CDR3 here is CASSDRPNYGYTF. For the CDR3, the DNA is TGTGCCAGCAGCGACAGGCCCAACTATGGCTACACCTTC.

The V call is TRBV7-2, the J call TRBJ2-5; 8 bases line up with TRBD1. The J segment lost 4 bases and the V segment lost 1 base, leaving 5 bases of the junction unmatched. Germline CDR1 and CDR2: SGHTA and FQGNSA. CDR3 length: 15 residues. The chain's CDR3 is CASSLGQGARETQYF. The DNA of the CDR3 is TGTGCCAGCAGCTTAGGGCAGGGGGCTAGAGAGACCCAGTACTTC.

The chain carries TRBV28 and TRBJ1-5, with TRBD1 matching 7 bases. This CDR3 has 15 residues. Germline CDR1 reads MDHEN; CDR2 reads SYDVKM. With V trimmed by 6 bases and J by 4 bases, 9 bases remained unmatched. CDR3 loop: CASRPSDRPNQPQHF. The CDR3 DNA reads as TGTGCCAGCAGACCCTCGGACAGGCCTAATCAGCCCCAGCATTTT.

Only a few counts were recorded for this clone. The gene calls are TRBV6-1 and TRBJ2-7; the match to TRBD1 covers 8 bases. The CDR3 consists of 14 residues. J gave up 2 bases and V 3 bases, and 3 bases lay outside the gene matches. Germline-derived CDR1 and CDR2 are MNHNS and SASEGT. The CDR3 loop is CASSDQQGAYEQYF. CDR3 DNA: TGTGCCAGCAGTGACCAACAGGGGGCCTACGAGCAGTACTTC.

V usage is TRBV7-2 and J usage is TRBJ2-7; 9 bases align to TRBD1. The CDR3 runs to 16 residues. From germline, CDR1 is SGHTA and CDR2 FQGNSA. The junction had 9 bases not matched to a gene; V was cut back by 0 bases and J by 6 bases. The CDR3 is CASSLAGTGPMGEQYF. Written as DNA, the CDR3 is TGTGCCAGCAGCTTAGCAGGGACAGGGCCGATGGGCGAGCAGTACTTC.

The CDR3 sequence: CASSSYPRTSGGNNEQFF. The CDR3 region has the DNA TGTGCCAGCAGCTCCTATCCCCGGACTAGCGGGGGGAACAATGAGCAGTTCTTC. The V and J genes are TRBV11-2 and TRBJ2-1; 14 bases fit TRBD2. The CDR3 spans 18 residues. Looked up from germline, CDR1 is SGHAT and CDR2 is FQNNGV. V trimming: 4 bases; J trimming: 5 bases; junction bases outside the gene matches: 10.

The V and J genes are TRBV28 and TRBJ1-2, with TRBD1 matching over 7 bases. V lost 7 bases and J lost 5; bases outside the gene matches: 10. CDR3 size: 14 residues. In germline, CDR1 is MDHEN, CDR2 SYDVKM. CDR3 in amino acids: CASMRDSFSYGYTF. CDR3 DNA: TGTGCCAGCATGCGGGACAGCTTTTCTTATGGCTACACCTTC.

This clone was detected only once. The chain is built from TRBV5-6 and TRBJ1-4; 7 nucleotides match TRBD1. Germline V gives CDR1 SGHDT, CDR2 YYEEEE. V shed 3 bases, J shed 4 bases, and the junction held 9 bases outside the gene matches. The CDR3 covers 16 residues. CDR3: CASSSVYRGGNEKLFF. CDR3 nucleotide sequence: TGTGCCAGCAGCTCGGTTTACAGGGGAGGTAATGAAAAACTGTTTTTT.

The CDR3 DNA reads as TGTGCCAGCAGCGGGACAGCGTCCACTAGCACAGATACGCAGTATTTT. Amino acids: CASSGTASTSTDTQYF. The rearrangement joins TRBV7-9 to TRBJ2-3; 7 positions agree with TRBD1. V lost 5 bases to trimming and J lost 0 bases; unmatched junction nucleotides: 8. The CDR3 has 16 amino acids. Germline CDR1 is SEHNR and CDR2 is FQNEAQ (reference sequence).

The chain combines TRBV29-1 with TRBJ1-2; 7 bases match TRBD1. Per the germline V gene, CDR1 is SQVTM and CDR2 is ANQGSEA. Trimming cost V 6 bases and J 4 bases; bases outside gene matches: 11. The CDR3 sequence is 14 residues long. The CDR3 protein is CSVGSRQGGYGYTF. CDR3 bases: TGCAGCGTCGGCTCCCGACAGGGTGGCTATGGCTACACCTTC.

This chain joins TRBV7-3 and TRBJ2-3; D perhaps matches TRBD2 (6 bases). CDR1 SGHTA and CDR2 FQGTGA come from the germline V gene. The CDR3 contains 14 residues. Trimming removed 2 bases from V and 5 bases from J, with 11 bases in between. The CDR3 sequence is CASSLRSGGDTQYF. In DNA, the CDR3 is TGTGCCAGCAGCTTACGGTCCGGGGGAGATACGCAGTATTTT.

This clone was counted between two and nine times. V usage is TRBV9 and J usage is TRBJ1-2; possibly TRBD1 for D (5 bases). CDR1 SGDLS and CDR2 YYNGEE come from the germline V gene. Trimming took off 0 bases at V and 0 bases at J, with 9 bases between the two ends. The CDR3 has 15 amino acids. The DNA for the CDR3 is TGTGCCAGCAGCGTAGGCCCGGGGGCTAACTATGGCTACACCTTC. Protein sequence: CASSVGPGANYGYTF.

V gene TRBV6-2 or TRBV6-3 combines with J gene TRBJ2-4; 7 nucleotides match TRBD1. Germline V CDR1 and CDR2: MNHEY, SVGEGT. V shed 0 bases and J 9 bases; nucleotides not matched to a gene: 8. The CDR3 has 15 amino acids. The CDR3: CASSYSATGSIIQYF. CDR3 in DNA: TGTGCCAGCAGTTACTCAGCGACAGGGAGTATCATTCAGTACTTC.

This chain uses TRBV11-2 with TRBJ2-7; 10 bases agree with TRBD2. Germline V lookup: CDR1 SGHAT, CDR2 FQNNGV. There are 15 residues in the CDR3. The junction had 2 bases not matched to a gene; V was cut back by 1 base and J by 2 bases. CDR3 region: CASSLALAGAYEQYF. DNA of the CDR3: TGTGCCAGCAGCTTAGCTCTAGCGGGGGCCTACGAGCAGTACTTC.

The chain uses TRBV13 and TRBJ1-1, with D possibly matching TRBD1 (6 bases). V was cut by 8 bases and J by 4 bases, with 14 bases left in between. This CDR3 contains 13 residues. CDR1 is PRHDT, CDR2 FYEKMQ, per germline (reference sequence). In nucleotides, the CDR3 is TGTGCCAGCTGGGTACAAGGGGGCACTGAAGCTTTCTTT. It specifies CASWVQGGTEAFF.

V is TRBV21-1 and J is TRBJ1-2. TRBV21-1 is termed a pseudogene. The CDR3 has 16 residues. The CDR3 region is CASSKRSRRRDYGYTF. Here the CDR3 DNA reads TGTGCCAGCAGCAAGAGATCGAGGAGGAGAGACTATGGCTACACCTTC.

J is TRBJ1-6 and V is TRBV3-1 (or the pseudogene TRBV3-2); a possible D gene is TRBD1 (5 bases). V lost 1 base, J lost 9 bases, and 16 bases lay in between. Looked up from germline, CDR1 is LGHDT and CDR2 is YNNKEL (reference sequence). The CDR3 has 16 residues. This chain's CDR3 is CASSQGTGARSSPLHF. DNA for the CDR3: TGTGCCAGCAGCCAAGGTACTGGGGCGCGGAGTTCACCCCTCCACTTT.

This clone was observed a handful of times. The CDR3 DNA follows: TGTGCCAGCACTCCAAAGGACAGAAATATGTACGAGCAGTACTTC. Translated: CASTPKDRNMYEQYF. The chain joins TRBV7-8 to TRBJ2-7; D may be TRBD1 (6 bases). The CDR3 consists of 15 residues. V gave up 7 bases and J gave up 4 bases, with 20 bases separating them. Germline-derived CDR1 and CDR2 are SGHVS and FQNEAQ.